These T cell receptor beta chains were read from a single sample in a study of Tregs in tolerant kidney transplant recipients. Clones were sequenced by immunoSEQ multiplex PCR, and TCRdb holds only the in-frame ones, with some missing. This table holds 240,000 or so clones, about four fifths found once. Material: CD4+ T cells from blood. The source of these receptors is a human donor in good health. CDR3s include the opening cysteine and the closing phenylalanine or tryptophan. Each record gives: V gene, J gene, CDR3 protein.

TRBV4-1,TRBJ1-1,CASSQAPMTQGGNTEAFF
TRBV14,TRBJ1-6,CASSQKPRPYNSPLHF
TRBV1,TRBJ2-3,CTSSQVPGTSITDTQYF
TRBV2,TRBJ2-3,CASGRDSRTDTQYF
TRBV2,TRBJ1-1,CASRREGGGSTEAFF
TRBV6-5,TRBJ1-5,CASSAVRQNQPQHF
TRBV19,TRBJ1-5,CASSMRGELGNQPQHF
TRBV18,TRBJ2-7,CASSRDRAYEQYF
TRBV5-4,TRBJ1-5,CASSLDSHQPQHF
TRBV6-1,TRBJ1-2,CASSSDRGRGGYTF
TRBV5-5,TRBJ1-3,CASSFWTPRSGNTIYF
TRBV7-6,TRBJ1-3,CASSLAGVTGNTIYF
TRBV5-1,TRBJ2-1,CASSRGTRGNEQFF
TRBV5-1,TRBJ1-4,CASSLDNGVGVGEKLFF
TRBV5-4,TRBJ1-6,CASGETGSYNSPLHF
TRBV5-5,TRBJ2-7,CASSLRGTAETYEQYF
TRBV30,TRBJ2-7,CAWRLGSYEQYF
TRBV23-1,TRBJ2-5,CASSQSPAPSWETQYF
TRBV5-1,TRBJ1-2,CASSPGGSANYGYTF
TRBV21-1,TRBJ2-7,CASSAPGQGPNYEQYF
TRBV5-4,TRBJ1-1,CASSLGTGYGEAFF
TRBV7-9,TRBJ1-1,CASSPTHLGNQAFF
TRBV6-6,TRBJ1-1,CASSYSNTDTEAFF
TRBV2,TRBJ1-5,CASSGRGQGFQPQHF
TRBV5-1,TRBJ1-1,CASSYLGQLTEAFF
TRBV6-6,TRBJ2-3,CASKVGQNTDTQYF
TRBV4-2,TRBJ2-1,CASSPPEASGRPNEQFF
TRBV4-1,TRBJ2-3,CASSLGGTGAFTDTQYF
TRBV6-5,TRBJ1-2,CASSYDRGSRGYTF
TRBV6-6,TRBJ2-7,CASSSHGGTSYEQYF
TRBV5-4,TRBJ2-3,CASSLDRGGTQNTQYF
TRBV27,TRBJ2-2,CASSLRILAYSGELFF
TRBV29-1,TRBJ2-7,CSVDAGQGIYEQYF
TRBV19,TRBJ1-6,CASRLTRINSPLHF
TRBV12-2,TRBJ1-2,CASRLRDREANYGYTF
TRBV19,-,CASSIQGRYEQYF
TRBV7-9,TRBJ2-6,CASTLSWGAQSGANVLTF
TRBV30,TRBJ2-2,CAWKKETGELFF
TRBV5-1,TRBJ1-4,CASSLSATNEKLFF
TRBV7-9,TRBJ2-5,CASSLETSEETQYF
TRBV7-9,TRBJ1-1,CASSLPGTSTEAFF
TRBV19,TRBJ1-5,CASSMKFSVISNQPQHF
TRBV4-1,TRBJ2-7,CASSRTSGGSSYEQYF
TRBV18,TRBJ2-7,CASSPTGGEQYF
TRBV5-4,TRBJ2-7,CASSFRGNSYEQYF
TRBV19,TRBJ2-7,CASSRDGTGIPYEQYF
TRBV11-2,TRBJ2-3,CASSFSHTADTQYF
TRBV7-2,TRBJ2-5,CASSFPGGVTETQYF
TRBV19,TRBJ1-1,CASRTELGAPVNTEAFF
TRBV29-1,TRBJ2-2,CSVEDLSPGGELFF
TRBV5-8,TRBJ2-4,CASSLRTLAKNIQYF
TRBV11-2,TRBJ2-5,CASSLDSPETQYF
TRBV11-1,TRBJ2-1,CASSLVGTPLVYEQFF
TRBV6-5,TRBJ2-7,CASSQGLGEQYF
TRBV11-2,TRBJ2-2,CASRRPGLATGGELFF
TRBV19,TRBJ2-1,CASQRGLGQKSEQFF
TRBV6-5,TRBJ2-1,CASSSGPLSYNEQFF
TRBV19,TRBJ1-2,CASIGANYGYTF